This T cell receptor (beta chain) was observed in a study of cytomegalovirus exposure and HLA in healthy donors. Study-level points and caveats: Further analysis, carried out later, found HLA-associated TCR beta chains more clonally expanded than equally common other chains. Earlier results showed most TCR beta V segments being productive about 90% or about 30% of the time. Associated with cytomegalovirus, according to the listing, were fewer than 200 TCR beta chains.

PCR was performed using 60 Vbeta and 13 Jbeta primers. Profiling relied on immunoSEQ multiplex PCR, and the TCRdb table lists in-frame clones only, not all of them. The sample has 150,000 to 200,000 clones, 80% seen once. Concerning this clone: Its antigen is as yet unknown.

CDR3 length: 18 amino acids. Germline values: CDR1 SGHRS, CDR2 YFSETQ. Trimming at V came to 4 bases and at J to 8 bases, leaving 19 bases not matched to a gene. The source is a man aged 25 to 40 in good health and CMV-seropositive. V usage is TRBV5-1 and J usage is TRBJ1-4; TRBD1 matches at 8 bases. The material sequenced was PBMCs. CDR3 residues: CASSPTGTGAGIGEKLFF. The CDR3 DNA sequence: TGCGCCAGCAGCCCGACCGGGACAGGTGCGGGGATCGGGGAAAAACTGTTTTTT.